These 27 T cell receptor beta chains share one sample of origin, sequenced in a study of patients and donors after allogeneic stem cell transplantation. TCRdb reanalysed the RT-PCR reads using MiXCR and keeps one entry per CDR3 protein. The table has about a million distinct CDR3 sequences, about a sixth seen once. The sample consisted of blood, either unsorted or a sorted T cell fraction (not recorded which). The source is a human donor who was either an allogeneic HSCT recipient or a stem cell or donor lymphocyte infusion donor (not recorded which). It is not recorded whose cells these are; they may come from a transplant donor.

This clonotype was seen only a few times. CDR3 amino acids: CASSQDDGLEIYEQYF. Written as DNA, the CDR3 is TGTGCCAGCAGCCAAGATGATGGACTGGAAATCTACGAGCAGTACTTC. The chain uses TRBV3-1 and TRBJ2-7, with a tentative D call TRBD2 (5 bases). Trimming shortened V by 0 bases and J by 3 bases, and 15 bases separated the two germline ends. The CDR3 contains 16 residues. Germline V lookup: CDR1 LGHDT, CDR2 YNNKEL (reference sequence).

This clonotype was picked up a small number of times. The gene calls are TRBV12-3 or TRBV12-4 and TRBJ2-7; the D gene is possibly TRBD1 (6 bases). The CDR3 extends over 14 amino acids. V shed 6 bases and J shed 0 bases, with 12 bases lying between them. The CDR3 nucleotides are TGTGCCAGCAGGCGGACAGTTAGCTCCTACGAGCAGTACTTC. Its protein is CASRRTVSSYEQYF.

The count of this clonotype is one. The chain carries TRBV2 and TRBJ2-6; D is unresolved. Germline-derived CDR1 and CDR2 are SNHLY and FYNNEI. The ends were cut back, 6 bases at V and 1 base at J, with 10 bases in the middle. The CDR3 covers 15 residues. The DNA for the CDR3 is TGTGCCAGCAGCCCTCGGAAGTCTGGGGCCAACGTCCTGACTTTC. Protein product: CASSPRKSGANVLTF. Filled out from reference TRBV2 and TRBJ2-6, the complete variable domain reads EPEVTQTPSHQVTQMGQEVILRCVPISNHLYFYWYRQILGQKVEFLVSFYNNEISEKSEIFDDQFSVERPDGSNFTLKIRSTKLEDSAMYFCASSPRKSGANVLTFGAGSRLTVL.

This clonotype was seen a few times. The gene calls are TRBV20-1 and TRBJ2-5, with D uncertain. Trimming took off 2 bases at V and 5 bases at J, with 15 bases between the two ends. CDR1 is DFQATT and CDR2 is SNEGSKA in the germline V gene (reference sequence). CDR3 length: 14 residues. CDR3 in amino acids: CSARILGNKETQYF. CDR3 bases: TGCAGTGCTAGAATCTTGGGCAACAAGGAGACCCAGTACTTC.

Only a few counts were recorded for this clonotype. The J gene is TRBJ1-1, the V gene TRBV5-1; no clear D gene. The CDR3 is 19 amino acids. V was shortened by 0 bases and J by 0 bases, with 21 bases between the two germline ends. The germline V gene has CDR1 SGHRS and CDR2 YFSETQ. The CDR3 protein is CASSLVSPKSGFVNTEAFF. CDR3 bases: TGCGCCAGCAGCTTGGTGTCCCCGAAATCGGGGTTCGTGAACACTGAAGCTTTCTTT.

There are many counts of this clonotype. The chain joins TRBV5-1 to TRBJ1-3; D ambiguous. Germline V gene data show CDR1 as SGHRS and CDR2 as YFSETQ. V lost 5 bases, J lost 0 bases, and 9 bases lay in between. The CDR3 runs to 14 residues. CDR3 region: CASRQISSGNTIYF. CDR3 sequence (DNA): TGCGCCAGCAGACAGATCAGCTCTGGAAACACCATATATTTT.

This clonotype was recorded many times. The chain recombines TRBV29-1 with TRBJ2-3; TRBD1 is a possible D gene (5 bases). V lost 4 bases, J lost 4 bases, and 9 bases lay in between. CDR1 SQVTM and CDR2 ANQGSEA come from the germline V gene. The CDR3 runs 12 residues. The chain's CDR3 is CSVGTQSDTQYF. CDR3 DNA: TGCAGCGTTGGGACACAATCAGATACGCAGTATTTT.

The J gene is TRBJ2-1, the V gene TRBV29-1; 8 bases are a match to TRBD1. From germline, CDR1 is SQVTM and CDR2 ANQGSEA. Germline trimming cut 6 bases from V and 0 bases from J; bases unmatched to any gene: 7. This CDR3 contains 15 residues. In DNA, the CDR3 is TGCAGCGTCACCGGGACAGGCGCCTCCTACAATGAGCAGTTCTTC. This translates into CSVTGTGASYNEQFF.

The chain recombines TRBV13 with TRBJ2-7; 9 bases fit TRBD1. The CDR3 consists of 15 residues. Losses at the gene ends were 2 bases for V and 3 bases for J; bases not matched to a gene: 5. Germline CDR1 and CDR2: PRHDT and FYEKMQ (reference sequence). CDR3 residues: CASSLLGQGNYEQYF. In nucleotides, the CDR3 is TGTGCCAGCAGCTTACTGGGACAGGGTAACTACGAGCAGTACTTC.

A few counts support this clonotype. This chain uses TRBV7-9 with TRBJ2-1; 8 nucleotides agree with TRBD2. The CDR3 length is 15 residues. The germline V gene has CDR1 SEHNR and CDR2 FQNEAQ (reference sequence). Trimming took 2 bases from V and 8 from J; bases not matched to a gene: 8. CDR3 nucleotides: TGTGCCAGCAGCTTATCCGGGAGGGCCAAGGATGAGCAGTTCTTC. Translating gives CASSLSGRAKDEQFF.

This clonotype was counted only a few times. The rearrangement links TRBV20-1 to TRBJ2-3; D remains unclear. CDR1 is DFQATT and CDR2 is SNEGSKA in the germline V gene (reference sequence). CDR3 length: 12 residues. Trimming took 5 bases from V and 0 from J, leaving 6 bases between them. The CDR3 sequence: CSAEVSTDTQYF. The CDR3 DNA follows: TGCAGTGCTGAAGTTAGCACAGATACGCAGTATTTT.

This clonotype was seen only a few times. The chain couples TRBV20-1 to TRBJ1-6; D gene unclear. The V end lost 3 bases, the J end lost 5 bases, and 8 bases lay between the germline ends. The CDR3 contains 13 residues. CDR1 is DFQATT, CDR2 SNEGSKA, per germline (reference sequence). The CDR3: CSASVENNSPLHF. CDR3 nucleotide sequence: TGCAGTGCTAGTGTGGAGAATAATTCACCCCTCCACTTT.

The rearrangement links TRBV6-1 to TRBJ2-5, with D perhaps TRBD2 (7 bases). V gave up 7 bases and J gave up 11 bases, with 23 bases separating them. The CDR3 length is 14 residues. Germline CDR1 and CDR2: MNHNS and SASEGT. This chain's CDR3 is CASTIRGAPFIQYF. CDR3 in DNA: TGTGCCAGCACCATCCGGGGGGCCCCATTTATACAGTACTTC.

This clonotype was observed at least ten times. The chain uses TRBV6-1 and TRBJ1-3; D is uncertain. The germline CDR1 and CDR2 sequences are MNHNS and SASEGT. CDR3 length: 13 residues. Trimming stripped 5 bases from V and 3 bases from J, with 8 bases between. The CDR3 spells CASSPGLGNTIYF. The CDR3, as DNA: TGTGCCAGCAGTCCCGGACTTGGAAACACCATATATTTT.

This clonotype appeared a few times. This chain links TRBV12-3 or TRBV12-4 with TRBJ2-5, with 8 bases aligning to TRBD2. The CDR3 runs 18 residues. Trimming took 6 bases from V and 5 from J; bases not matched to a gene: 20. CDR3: CASSARVRREALGETQYF. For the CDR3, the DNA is TGTGCCAGCAGCGCTAGGGTTAGGCGGGAGGCCCTGGGCGAGACCCAGTACTTC.

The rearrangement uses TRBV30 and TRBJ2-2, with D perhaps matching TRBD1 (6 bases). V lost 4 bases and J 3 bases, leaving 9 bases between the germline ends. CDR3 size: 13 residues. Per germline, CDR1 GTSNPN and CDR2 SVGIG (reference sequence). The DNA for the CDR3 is TGTGCCTGGATTACAGGGCACACCGGGGAGCTGTTTTTT. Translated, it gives CAWITGHTGELFF.

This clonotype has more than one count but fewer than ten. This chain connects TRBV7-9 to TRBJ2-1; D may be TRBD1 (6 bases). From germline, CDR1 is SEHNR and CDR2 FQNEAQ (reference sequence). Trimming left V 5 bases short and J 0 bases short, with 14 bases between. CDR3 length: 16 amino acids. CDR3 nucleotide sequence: TGTGCCAGCAGCAACACCGACAGGACCTCCTACAATGAGCAGTTCTTC. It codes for CASSNTDRTSYNEQFF.

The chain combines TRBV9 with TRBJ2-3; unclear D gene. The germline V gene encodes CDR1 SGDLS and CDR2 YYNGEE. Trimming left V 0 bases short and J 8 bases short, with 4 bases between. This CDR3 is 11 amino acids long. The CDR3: CASSVEGTQYF. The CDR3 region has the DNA TGTGCCAGCAGCGTAGAGGGTACGCAGTATTTT. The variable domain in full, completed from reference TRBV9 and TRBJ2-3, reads DSGVTQTPKHLITATGQRVTLRCSPRSGDLSVYWYQQSLDQGLQFLIQYYNGEERAKGNILERFSAQQFPDLHSELNLSSLELGDSALYFCASSVEGTQYFGPGTRLTVL.

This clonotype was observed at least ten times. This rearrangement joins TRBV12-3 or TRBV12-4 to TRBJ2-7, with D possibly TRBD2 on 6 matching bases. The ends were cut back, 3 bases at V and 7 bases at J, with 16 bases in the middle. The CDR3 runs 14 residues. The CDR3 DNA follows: TGTGCCAGCAGTTTGTTGGCGGGGTTCGGAGAGCAGTACTTC. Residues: CASSLLAGFGEQYF.

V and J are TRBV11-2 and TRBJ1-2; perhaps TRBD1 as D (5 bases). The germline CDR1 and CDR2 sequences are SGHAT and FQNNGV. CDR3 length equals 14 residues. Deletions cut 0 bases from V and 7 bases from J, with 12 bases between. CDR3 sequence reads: CASSLEVWGVGYTF. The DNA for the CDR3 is TGTGCCAGCAGCTTAGAAGTTTGGGGGGTTGGCTACACCTTC.

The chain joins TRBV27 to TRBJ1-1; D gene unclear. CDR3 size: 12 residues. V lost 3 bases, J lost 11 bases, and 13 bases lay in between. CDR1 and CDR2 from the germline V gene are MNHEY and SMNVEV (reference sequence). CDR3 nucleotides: TGTGCCAGCAGTTTTAGCCAGACGAGGGCTTTCTTT. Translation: CASSFSQTRAFF.

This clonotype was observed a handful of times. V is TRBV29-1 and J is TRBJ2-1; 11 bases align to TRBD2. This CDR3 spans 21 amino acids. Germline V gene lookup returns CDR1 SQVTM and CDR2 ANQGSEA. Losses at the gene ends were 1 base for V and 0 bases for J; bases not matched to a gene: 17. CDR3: CSVEGRGGLAGGRSSYNEQFF. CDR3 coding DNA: TGCAGCGTTGAAGGCCGAGGCGGTCTAGCGGGAGGTCGTAGCTCCTACAATGAGCAGTTCTTC.

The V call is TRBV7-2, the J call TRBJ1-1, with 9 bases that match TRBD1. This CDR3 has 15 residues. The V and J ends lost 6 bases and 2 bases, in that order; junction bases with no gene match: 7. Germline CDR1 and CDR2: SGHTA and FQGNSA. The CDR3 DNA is TGTGCCAGCAGAGCCAGGGACAGGGCTAACACTGAAGCTTTCTTT. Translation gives CASRARDRANTEAFF.

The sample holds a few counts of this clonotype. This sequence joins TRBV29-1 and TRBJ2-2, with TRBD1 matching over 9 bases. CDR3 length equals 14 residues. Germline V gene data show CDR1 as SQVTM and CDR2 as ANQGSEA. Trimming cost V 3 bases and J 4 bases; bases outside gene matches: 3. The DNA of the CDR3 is TGCAGCGTTGAGGGGACAGGGATCACCGGGGAGCTGTTTTTT. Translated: CSVEGTGITGELFF.

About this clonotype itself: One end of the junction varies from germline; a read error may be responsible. CDR3 sequence (DNA): TGTGCCAGCAGCTTAGAAGCGAGGGTAGGCTCGGCTTTC. It translates to CASSLEARVGSAF. The rearrangement joins TRBV7-8 to TRBJ2-6; possible D gene TRBD2, 5 bases. The CDR3 spans 13 residues. Germline CDR1 and CDR2: SGHVS and FQNEAQ.

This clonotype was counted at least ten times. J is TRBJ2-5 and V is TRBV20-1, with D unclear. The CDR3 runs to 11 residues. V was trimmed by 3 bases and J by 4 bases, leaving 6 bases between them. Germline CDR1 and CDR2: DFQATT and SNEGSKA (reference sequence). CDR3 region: CSARVRETQYF. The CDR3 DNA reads TGCAGTGCTAGGGTGCGAGAGACCCAGTACTTC.

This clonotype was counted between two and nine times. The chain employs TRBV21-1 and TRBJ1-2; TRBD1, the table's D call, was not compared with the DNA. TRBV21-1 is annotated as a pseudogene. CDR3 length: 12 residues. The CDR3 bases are TGTGCCAGCATCCTGCGGGGGCAGGGCTACACCTTC. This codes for CASILRGQGYTF.